This T cell receptor (beta chain) was observed in a study of T cells after yellow fever vaccination. This CDR3 has 11 residues. V was clipped by 3 bases and J by 6 bases, with 8 bases between them. Germline CDR1 and CDR2: DFQATT and SNEGSKA (reference sequence). TCRdb itself ran the 5' RACE reads through MiXCR, one entry per CDR3 protein. The sample holds a few hundred thousand distinct CDR3 sequences; roughly 17% are singletons and the top ten take around a sixth. The receptor's source is a man aged 18 to 30 who received the YFV17D yellow fever vaccine. The V and J genes are TRBV20-1 and TRBJ1-1, with a tentative D call TRBD1 (6 bases). Specimen: PBMCs, collected less than 6 days after the first yellow fever vaccination. CDR3 region: CSASEGAEAFF. CDR3 nucleotide sequence: TGCAGTGCTAGTGAGGGGGCTGAAGCTTTCTTT.